This T cell receptor (beta chain) was identified in a study of blood T cell repertoires in COVID-19. The protocol was immunoSEQ multiplex PCR, while the TCRdb copy is restricted to in-frame clones and leaves out a portion. The sample carries about 240,000 clones, 83% recorded once. Allocation to cohorts depended on clinical history reported by the participants. Before they entered the study, exposed participants had met a COVID-19 case within 2 weeks. J was trimmed by 8 bases and V by 9 bases; bases with no gene match: 6. Looked up from germline, CDR1 is MNHEY and CDR2 is SVGAGI. This CDR3 comprises 13 residues.

V gene TRBV6-5 combines with J gene TRBJ1-6; 8 bases line up with TRBD1. The sequence was obtained from a woman in her 40s who had been exposed to COVID-19. The sequenced material came from PBMCs or T cells enriched from blood (not recorded which). The CDR3 sequence: CARIQGDHSPLHF. The CDR3 region has the DNA TGTGCCAGGATACAGGGGGATCATTCACCCCTCCACTTT.